This TCR beta chain originates from a study of identical twins. The V end was cut by 2 bases, the J end by 3 bases, with 9 bases between. The CDR3 contains 14 residues. Germline V gene lookup returns CDR1 WNHNN and CDR2 SYGVQD (reference sequence). TCRdb itself ran the 5' RACE reads through MiXCR, one entry per CDR3 protein. The sample has more than 400,000 distinct CDR3 sequences, nearly 15% seen once. This sample was shared with a second study, whose subject was yellow fever vaccine responses in identical twins.

The TCR comes from a woman under 30 in good health. Sequences were obtained from CD4+ T cells sorted from blood. This rearrangement joins TRBV10-1 to TRBJ2-3; no reliable D call. CDR3 loop: CASSEAWMTDTQYF. CDR3 sequence (DNA): TGCGCCAGCAGTGAGGCATGGATGACAGATACGCAGTATTTT.